What follows are 3 T cell receptor beta chains derived from one specimen sequenced in a study of OX40 agonist ivuxolimab in advanced cancers. Clones were sequenced by immunoSEQ multiplex PCR, and TCRdb holds only the in-frame ones, with some missing. The data hold tens of thousands of clones, with 89% observed a single time. This specimen consisted of CD4+ or CD8+ T cells sorted from blood, obtained in a trial of the OX40 agonist ivuxolimab. These receptors all come from an adult with an advanced solid tumor such as melanoma, head and neck, liver or kidney cancer.

V and J are TRBV2 and TRBJ2-7; the D gene is possibly TRBD1 (6 bases). V shed 6 bases and J shed 1 base, with 13 bases lying between them. The CDR3 totals 14 residues. Germline V gene lookup returns CDR1 SNHLY and CDR2 FYNNEI. This CDR3 reads CASRSQGNSYEQYF. DNA of the CDR3: TGTGCCAGCAGGAGCCAGGGGAATTCCTACGAGCAGTACTTC.

This rearrangement joins TRBV28 to TRBJ2-7; tentative D call: TRBD1 (5 bases). Germline-derived CDR1 and CDR2 are MDHEN and SYDVKM. Trimming removed 4 bases at V and 2 bases at J, with 12 bases between. This CDR3 is 14 amino acids long. In DNA form, the CDR3 reads TGTGCCAGCAGTTCTCGGCTAGGGGCCTACGAGCAGTACGTC. As protein: CASSSRLGAYEQYV.

The V and J genes are TRBV28 and TRBJ1-1; D ambiguous. V lost 5 bases and J 7 bases, leaving 14 bases between the germline ends. This CDR3 spans 13 amino acids. Germline V lookup: CDR1 MDHEN, CDR2 SYDVKM. CDR3 DNA sequence: TGTGCCAGCAGTGTCCGGGAGCTACGTGAAGCTTTCTTT. Translated, it gives CASSVRELREAFF.